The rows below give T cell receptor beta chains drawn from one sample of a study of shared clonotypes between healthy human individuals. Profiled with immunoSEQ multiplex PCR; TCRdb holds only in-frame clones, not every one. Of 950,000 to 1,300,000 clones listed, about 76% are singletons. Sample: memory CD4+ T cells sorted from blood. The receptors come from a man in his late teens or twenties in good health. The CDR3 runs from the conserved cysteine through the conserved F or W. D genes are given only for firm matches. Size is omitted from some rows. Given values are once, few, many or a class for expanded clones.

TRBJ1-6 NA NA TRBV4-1 CASRGYRDSPLHF TGCGCCAGCAGAGGATATCGAGATTCACCCCTCCACTTT
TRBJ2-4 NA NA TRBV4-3 CASSQENTGSDIQYF TGCGCCAGCAGCCAAGAAAACACAGGGAGTGACATTCAGTACTTC
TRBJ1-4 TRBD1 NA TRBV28 CASSDRGTTNEKLFF TGTGCCAGCAGTGACAGGGGAACAACTAATGAAAAACTGTTTTTT
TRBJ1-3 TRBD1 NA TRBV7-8 CASSPRDRTGNTIYF TGTGCCAGCAGCCCCCGGGACAGGACTGGAAACACCATATATTTT
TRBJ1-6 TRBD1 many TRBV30 CAWGEQGNGSPLHF TGTGCCTGGGGGGAACAGGGGAATGGTTCACCCCTCCACTTT
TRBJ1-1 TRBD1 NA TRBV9 CASSLGQSGNTEAFF TGTGCCAGCAGCCTGGGACAGTCCGGGAACACTGAAGCTTTCTTT
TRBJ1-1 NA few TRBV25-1 CASSVTANTEAFF TGTGCCAGCAGTGTGACGGCGAACACTGAAGCTTTCTTT
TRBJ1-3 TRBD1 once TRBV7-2 CASSSSTGSGNTIYF TGTGCCAGCAGCTCCTCGACAGGGAGTGGAAACACCATATATTTT
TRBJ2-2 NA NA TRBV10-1 CASSEAGRNTGELFF TGCGCCAGCAGTGAGGCAGGCCGGAACACCGGGGAGCTGTTTTTT
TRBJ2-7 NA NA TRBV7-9 CASSQTGYEQYF TGTGCCAGCAGCCAGACAGGCTACGAGCAGTACTTC
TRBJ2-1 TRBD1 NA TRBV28 CASSLGTGDEQFF TGTGCCAGCAGTTTAGGGACAGGGGATGAGCAGTTCTTC
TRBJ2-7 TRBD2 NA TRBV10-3 CAISVTGTSGSEQYF TGTGCCATCAGTGTGACCGGGACTAGCGGGAGCGAGCAGTACTTC
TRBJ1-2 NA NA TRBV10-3 CAIRADRRPRANYGYTF TGTGCCATCCGTGCTGACAGGCGGCCGAGAGCTAACTATGGCTACACCTTC
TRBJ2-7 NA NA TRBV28 CASSFGPIYEQYF TGTGCCAGCAGTTTCGGACCGATCTACGAGCAGTACTTC
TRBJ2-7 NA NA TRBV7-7 CASSLGGQGEQYF TGTGCTAGCAGCTTAGGGGGGCAAGGCGAGCAGTACTTC
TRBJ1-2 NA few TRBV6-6 CASSSGQNYGYTF TGTGCCAGCAGTTCCGGACAGAACTATGGCTACACCTTC
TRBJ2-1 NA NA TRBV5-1 CASSPPTGAVGVNEQFF TGCGCCAGCAGCCCACCGACCGGGGCGGTCGGGGTTAATGAGCAGTTCTTC
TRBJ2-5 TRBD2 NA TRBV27 CASSFSGGAGETQYF TGTGCCAGCAGTTTTAGCGGGGGGGCCGGAGAGACCCAGTACTTC
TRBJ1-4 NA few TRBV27 CASTRGGSGEKLFF TGTGCCAGCACCCGCGGAGGGAGTGGGGAAAAACTGTTTTTT
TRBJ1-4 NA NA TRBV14 CASSQYGQQFF TGTGCCAGCAGCCAATACGGGCAGCAGTTTTTT
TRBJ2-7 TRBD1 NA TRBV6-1 CASSGDSPYEQYF TGTGCCAGCAGTGGGGACAGCCCCTACGAGCAGTACTTC
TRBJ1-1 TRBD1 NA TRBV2 CASSGRQGLEAFF TGTGCCAGCAGTGGTAGACAGGGGTTAGAAGCTTTCTTT
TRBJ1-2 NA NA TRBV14 CASSQEHNGYTF TGTGCCAGCAGCCAAGAGCATAATGGCTACACCTTC
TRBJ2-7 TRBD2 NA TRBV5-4 CASSPGGAERNSYEQYF TGTGCCAGCAGTCCGGGGGGGGCGGAAAGAAACTCCTACGAGCAGTACTTC
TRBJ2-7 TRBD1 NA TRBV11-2 CASSLGGQGYEQYF TGTGCCAGCAGCTTGGGGGGACAGGGGTACGAGCAGTACTTC
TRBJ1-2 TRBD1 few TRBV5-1 CASSLGDRVLHGYTF TGCGCCAGCAGCTTGGGGGACAGGGTTTTGCATGGCTACACCTTC
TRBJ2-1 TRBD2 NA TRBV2 CASSRLANEQFF TGTGCCAGCAGTAGACTAGCAAACGAGCAGTTCTTC
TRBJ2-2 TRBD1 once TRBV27 CASSHYRGMATGELFF TGTGCCAGCAGCCACTACAGGGGGATGGCCACCGGGGAGCTGTTTTTT
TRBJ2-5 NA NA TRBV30 CAWGGLGETQYF TGTGCCTGGGGGGGTTTGGGTGAGACCCAGTACTTC
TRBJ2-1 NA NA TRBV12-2 CASRLTGGTSGRAQGNEQFF TGTGCAAGTCGCTTAACCGGTGGGACTAGCGGGAGGGCCCAGGGCAATGAGCAGTTCTTC
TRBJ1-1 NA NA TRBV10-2 CASRTRGFISEAFF TGCGCCAGCAGAACCAGGGGATTTATAAGTGAAGCTTTCTTT
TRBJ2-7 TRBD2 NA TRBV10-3 CAISASTSPAYEQYF TGTGCCATCAGTGCCTCGACTAGCCCAGCCTACGAGCAGTACTTC
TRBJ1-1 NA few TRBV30 CAWSSWAETEAFF TGTGCCTGGAGTAGTTGGGCCGAAACTGAAGCTTTCTTT
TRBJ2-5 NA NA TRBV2 CASSERRLETQYF TGTGCCAGCAGTGAACGGCGACTGGAGACCCAGTACTTC
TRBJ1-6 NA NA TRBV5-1 CASSLVADSPLHF TGCGCCAGCAGCTTGGTGGCAGACTCACCCCTCCACTTT
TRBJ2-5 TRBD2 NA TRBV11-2 CASSLSTTSGAQETQYF TGTGCCAGCAGCTTATCCACGACTAGCGGGGCCCAAGAGACCCAGTACTTC
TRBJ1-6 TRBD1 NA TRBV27 CASHPTGNSPLHF TGTGCCAGCCACCCGACAGGGAACTCACCCCTCCACTTT
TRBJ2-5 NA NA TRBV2 CASSGGAGETQYF TGTGCCAGCTCTGGGGGGGCGGGCGAGACCCAGTACTTC
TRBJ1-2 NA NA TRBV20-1 CSARGSYGYTF TGCAGTGCTAGAGGAAGCTATGGCTACACCTTC
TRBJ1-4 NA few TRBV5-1 CASSLRPSTNEKLFF TGCGCCAGCAGCTTGCGTCCGTCTACTAATGAAAAACTGTTTTTT
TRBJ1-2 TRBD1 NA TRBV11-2 CASSPRAAPDRNGYTF TGTGCCAGCAGCCCTCGGGCGGCGCCGGACAGGAATGGCTACACCTTC
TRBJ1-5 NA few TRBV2 CASSESGAGQPQHF TGTGCCAGCAGTGAATCAGGGGCTGGTCAGCCCCAGCATTTT
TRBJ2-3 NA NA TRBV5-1 CASSPMGGADTQYF TGCGCCAGCAGCCCCATGGGGGGCGCAGATACGCAGTATTTT
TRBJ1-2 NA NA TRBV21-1 CASSNSCSRSGGYTF TGTGCCAGCAGCAATTCGTGCTCCCGGTCTGGTGGCTACACCTTC
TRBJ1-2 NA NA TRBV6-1 CASSEAALGGYTF TGTGCCAGCAGTGAAGCGGCCCTGGGGGGCTACACCTTC
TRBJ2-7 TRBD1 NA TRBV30 CAWSPQGKGYEQYF TGTGCCTGGAGTCCACAGGGGAAAGGCTACGAGCAGTACTTC
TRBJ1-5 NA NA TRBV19 CASRETGTHQPQHF TGTGCCAGTAGGGAAACAGGGACGCATCAGCCCCAGCATTTT
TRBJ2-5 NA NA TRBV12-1 CASSFHEGGEEETQYF TGTGCCAGCAGCTTTCATGAGGGAGGAGAAGAGGAGACCCAGTACTTC
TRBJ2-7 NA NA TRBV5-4 CASSLDGFYEQYF TGTGCCAGCAGCTTGGATGGATTCTACGAGCAGTACTTC
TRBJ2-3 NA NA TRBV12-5 CASRAGKGDTQYF TGTGCTAGTAGGGCAGGGAAGGGGGATACGCAGTATTTT
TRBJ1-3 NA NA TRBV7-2 CASSSKVPGNTIYF TGTGCCAGCAGCTCCAAAGTCCCCGGAAACACCATATATTTT
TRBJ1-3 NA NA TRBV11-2 CASSLAGWAAMTDTIYF TGTGCCAGCAGCTTAGCGGGTTGGGCGGCCATGACGGACACCATATATTTT
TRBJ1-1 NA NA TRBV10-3 CANSDRRNTEAFF TGTGCCAACAGTGACAGGCGGAACACTGAAGCTTTCTTT
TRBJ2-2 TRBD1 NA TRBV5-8 CASSLSFGTGNTGELFF TGTGCCAGCAGCTTGAGTTTTGGGACAGGGAACACCGGGGAGCTGTTTTTT
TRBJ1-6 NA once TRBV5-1 CASSLEVSYNSPLHF TGCGCCAGCAGCTTGGAGGTGTCCTATAATTCACCCCTCCACTTT
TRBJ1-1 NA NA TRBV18 CASSPVAGPTTEAFF TGTGCCAGCTCACCAGTGGCCGGCCCTACCACTGAAGCTTTCTTT
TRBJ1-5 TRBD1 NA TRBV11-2 CASSLGGQGSNQPQHF TGTGCCAGCAGCTTAGGGGGACAGGGCAGCAATCAGCCCCAGCATTTT
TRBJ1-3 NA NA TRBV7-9 CASNGLGGAGNTIYF TGTGCCAGCAATGGCTTAGGTGGCGCTGGAAACACCATATATTTT
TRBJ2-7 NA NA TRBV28 CASKNSNSYEQYF TGTGCCAGCAAAAACAGTAACTCCTACGAGCAGTACTTC
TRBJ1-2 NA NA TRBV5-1 CASSLWADYGYTF TGCGCCAGCAGCTTGTGGGCAGACTATGGCTACACCTTC